The 32 T cell receptor beta chains reported below all come from one sample, sequenced in a study of blood T cell repertoires in COVID-19. The protocol was immunoSEQ multiplex PCR, while the TCRdb copy is restricted to in-frame clones and leaves out a portion. This repertoire shows roughly 68,000 clones, 87% found once; its top ten account for 6.6%. Sequenced material: peripheral blood. The receptors derive from a man aged 50 to 60 with active COVID-19.

The chain links TRBV7-3 to TRBJ2-6; 10 bases align to TRBD1. Germline V lookup: CDR1 SGHTA, CDR2 FQGTGA. The CDR3 length is 18 residues. Trimming removed 1 base from V and 4 bases from J; junction bases left unmatched: 7. This chain's CDR3 is CASSLSVDRGQGANVLTF. The CDR3 coding sequence is TGTGCCAGCAGCTTAAGCGTAGACAGGGGGCAAGGGGCCAACGTCCTGACTTTC.

In its sample, this clone was seen once. This chain joins TRBV2 and TRBJ2-7, with 9 bases identical to TRBD1. Trimming took 5 bases from V and 4 from J; bases not matched to a gene: 9. The CDR3 sequence is 15 residues long. Germline V CDR1 and CDR2: SNHLY, FYNNEI. The CDR3 nucleotides are TGTGCCAGCAGTTCCCCGGGACAGGGAGTTTACGAGCAGTACTTC. Translation gives CASSSPGQGVYEQYF.

This sequence joins TRBV6-6 and TRBJ1-2; possibly TRBD1 for D (5 bases). CDR1 is MNHNY and CDR2 is SVGAGI in the germline V gene (reference sequence). Trimming left V 8 bases short and J 7 bases short, with 14 bases between. This CDR3 comprises 12 residues. CDR3 residues: CASLGVGGGYTF. CDR3 nucleotide sequence: TGTGCCAGCCTGGGGGTCGGGGGTGGCTACACCTTC.

This chain connects TRBV5-1 to TRBJ2-3; D is undetermined. Trimming stripped 5 bases from V and 3 bases from J, with 7 bases between. This CDR3 comprises 12 residues. Per the germline V gene, CDR1 is SGHRS and CDR2 is YFSETQ. The CDR3 region is CASSLQTDTQYF. The CDR3 DNA sequence: TGCGCCAGCAGTCTACAGACAGATACGCAGTATTTT.

The chain carries TRBV4-1 and TRBJ2-1; 12 positions agree with TRBD2. This CDR3 is built from 15 residues. The V and J ends lost 5 bases and 8 bases, in that order; junction bases with no gene match: 7. Per the germline V gene, CDR1 is MGHRA and CDR2 is YSYEKL. CDR3 loop: CASSLTSGSGYEQFF. The CDR3 nucleotides are TGCGCCAGCAGCTTGACTAGCGGGAGCGGCTATGAGCAGTTCTTC.

V usage is TRBV30 and J usage is TRBJ1-5; 8 positions match TRBD1. V shed 2 bases and J 6 bases; nucleotides not matched to a gene: 3. The CDR3 extends over 13 amino acids. Germline lookup yields CDR1 GTSNPN and CDR2 SVGIG (reference sequence). The chain's CDR3 is CAWSRTGGQPQHF. The CDR3 DNA follows: TGTGCCTGGAGTCGTACAGGGGGTCAGCCCCAGCATTTT. The variable domain in full, with the rest retrieved from reference TRBV30 and TRBJ1-5, is SQTIHQWPATLVQPVGSPLSLECTVEGTSNPNLYWYRQAAGRGLQLLFYSVGIGQISSEVPQNLSASRPQDRQFILSSKKLLLSDSGFYLCAWSRTGGQPQHFGDGTRLSIL.

This chain links TRBV5-1 with TRBJ2-1; 9 nucleotides agree with TRBD2. The V segment lost 2 bases and the J segment 6 bases; nucleotides outside the gene matches: 12. CDR1 is SGHRS, CDR2 YFSETQ, per germline. The CDR3 loop spans 17 amino acids. CDR3 protein: CASSFAVAGGPFNEQFF. The CDR3 DNA reads TGCGCCAGCAGCTTCGCCGTGGCGGGAGGGCCGTTCAATGAGCAGTTCTTC.

V is TRBV7-2 and J is TRBJ2-5, with 9 bases aligning to TRBD1. The V and J ends lost 4 bases and 6 bases, in that order; junction bases with no gene match: 3. Germline V gene sequence: CDR1 SGHTA, CDR2 FQGNSA. The length of the CDR3 is 13 residues. The DNA of the CDR3 is TGTGCCAGCAGCTCGGACAGGGGACAGACCCAGTACTTC. It specifies CASSSDRGQTQYF.

CDR3 loop: CASKRGRGVDQPQHF. In DNA, the CDR3 is TGTGCCAGCAAAAGAGGCAGGGGAGTTGATCAGCCCCAGCATTTT. This chain links TRBV2 with TRBJ1-5; maybe TRBD1 (6 bases). Germline values: CDR1 SNHLY, CDR2 FYNNEI. Deletions cut 7 bases from V and 5 bases from J, with 18 bases between. The length of the CDR3 is 15 residues.

The rearrangement links TRBV15 to TRBJ1-6; 7 bases map to TRBD1. Per the germline V gene, CDR1 is LNHNV and CDR2 is YYDKDF (reference sequence). The CDR3 is made up of 14 amino acids. V was pared by 0 bases and J by 10 bases, with 3 bases of the junction left unmatched. CDR3 sequence reads: CATSRDQGGSPLHF. The CDR3 DNA follows: TGTGCCACCAGCAGAGATCAGGGGGGCTCACCCCTCCACTTT.

V is TRBV27 and J is TRBJ2-1; possible D gene TRBD1, 5 bases. The CDR3 totals 14 residues. Germline-derived CDR1 and CDR2 are MNHEY and SMNVEV (reference sequence). The V end lost 2 bases, the J end lost 4 bases, and 9 bases lay between the germline ends. The CDR3 protein is CASSLDPGYNEQFF. CDR3 DNA sequence: TGTGCCAGCAGTTTAGATCCAGGGTACAATGAGCAGTTCTTC.

The chain uses TRBV28 and TRBJ1-5; D perhaps matches TRBD1 (5 bases). Between the trimmed V and J ends, which lost 7 bases and 8 bases, there was a span of 18 bases. Germline V gene sequence: CDR1 MDHEN, CDR2 SYDVKM. The CDR3 has 14 amino acids. CDR3 in amino acids: CASILTRVAEPQHF. CDR3 DNA sequence: TGTGCCAGCATCCTAACCAGGGTCGCCGAGCCCCAGCATTTT.

The rearrangement links TRBV7-2 to TRBJ2-1; tentative D call: TRBD1 (5 bases). The CDR3 is 14 amino acids. The ends were cut back, 6 bases at V and 9 bases at J, with 18 bases in the middle. The V gene's germline CDR1 is SGHTA and CDR2 FQGNSA. The CDR3 DNA reads as TGTGCCAGCAGTATGGGGCTCGGCCCGGGTGAGCAGTTCTTC. Residues: CASSMGLGPGEQFF.

CDR3 DNA: TGTGCCAGCAGCTTTTTCGGGGTTTATGGAAACACCATATATTTT. Protein sequence: CASSFFGVYGNTIYF. This rearrangement joins TRBV7-9 to TRBJ1-3, with D unresolved. Germline assignment: CDR1 SEHNR and CDR2 FQNEAQ (reference sequence). The length of the CDR3 is 15 residues. The ends were cut back, 3 bases at V and 3 bases at J, with 12 bases in the middle.

The chain employs TRBV14 and TRBJ2-5, with a tentative D call TRBD1 (6 bases). The CDR3 spans 16 residues. Germline V gives CDR1 SGHDN, CDR2 FVKESK. The V end lost 0 bases, the J end lost 4 bases, and 15 bases lay between the germline ends. The CDR3 nucleotides are TGTGCCAGCAGCCAAGATCGTACAGGGTGGGGAGAGACCCAGTACTTC. Its protein product is CASSQDRTGWGETQYF.

This chain joins TRBV5-1 and TRBJ2-7; 11 bases are a match to TRBD1. The length of the CDR3 is 16 residues. In germline, CDR1 is SGHRS, CDR2 YFSETQ. The junction had 8 bases not matched to a gene; V was cut back by 3 bases and J by 3 bases. The DNA for the CDR3 is TGCGCCAGCAGCTCAATAACGGGGACAGGGGGCTACGAGCAGTACTTC. Its protein is CASSSITGTGGYEQYF.

The genes are TRBV28 and TRBJ2-5; 9 bases match TRBD2. The CDR3 spans 16 residues. The V segment lost 4 bases and the J segment 2 bases; nucleotides outside the gene matches: 8. Per the germline V gene, CDR1 is MDHEN and CDR2 is SYDVKM. The CDR3 loop is CASSSWRRGGQETQYF. As DNA, the CDR3 is TGTGCCAGCAGTTCCTGGCGGCGGGGGGGTCAAGAGACCCAGTACTTC.

This sequence joins TRBV29-1 and TRBJ2-1; D possibly corresponds to TRBD2 (5 bases). Deletions cut 4 bases from V and 5 bases from J, with 15 bases between. The V gene's germline CDR1 is SQVTM and CDR2 ANQGSEA. This CDR3 comprises 14 residues. The DNA of the CDR3 is TGCAGCGTTGGAAGGGCGGGCAGACACAATGAGCAGTTCTTC. Translating it yields CSVGRAGRHNEQFF.

The rearrangement uses TRBV30 and TRBJ1-1; D gene ambiguous. The CDR3 loop spans 13 amino acids. Germline values: CDR1 GTSNPN, CDR2 SVGIG (reference sequence). V was clipped by 5 bases and J by 1 base, with 11 bases between them. The DNA for the CDR3 is TGTGCCTGGGCGAGACACCGGAACACTGAAGCTTTCTTT. This sequence encodes CAWARHRNTEAFF.

This rearrangement joins TRBV28 to TRBJ2-7, with D perhaps matching TRBD1 (6 bases). CDR3 length equals 13 residues. Germline V gene lookup returns CDR1 MDHEN and CDR2 SYDVKM. V was cut by 8 bases and J by 3 bases, with 14 bases left in between. CDR3 amino acids: CASVPGTRYEQYF. CDR3 bases: TGTGCCAGCGTTCCCGGGACACGCTACGAGCAGTACTTC.

The chain couples TRBV28 to TRBJ2-2; 7 nucleotides match TRBD1. V lost 9 bases to trimming and J lost 4 bases; unmatched junction nucleotides: 2. The CDR3 contains 12 residues. Germline values: CDR1 MDHEN, CDR2 SYDVKM. The CDR3 loop reads CASRTGTGELFF. CDR3 coding DNA: TGTGCCAGTAGGACAGGCACCGGGGAGCTGTTTTTT.

This clone was found a few times. The chain joins TRBV5-8 to TRBJ2-5, with 9 bases that match TRBD1. J gave up 3 bases and V 5 bases, and 2 bases lay outside the gene matches. CDR1 and CDR2 from the germline V gene are SGHTS and YDEGEE. The CDR3 is 13 amino acids. The CDR3 here is CASSRTGEETQYF. The CDR3 nucleotides are TGTGCCAGCAGTCGGACAGGGGAAGAGACCCAGTACTTC.

V and J are TRBV6-2 or TRBV6-3 and TRBJ2-1; TRBD2 agrees at 8 bases. The CDR3 runs to 12 residues. CDR1 is MNHEY and CDR2 is SVGEGT in the germline V gene. Germline trimming cut 5 bases from V and 10 bases from J; bases unmatched to any gene: 4. For the CDR3, the DNA is TGTGCCAGCAGTGAGACTAGCGCCGAGCAGTTCTTC. Amino acid sequence: CASSETSAEQFF.

This chain joins TRBV10-3 and TRBJ1-4; D is perhaps TRBD1 (5 bases). This CDR3 has 14 residues. V dropped 6 bases and J dropped 8 bases, with 16 bases sitting between them. Per the germline V gene, CDR1 is ENHRY and CDR2 is SYGVKD. The CDR3, as DNA: TGTGCCATCAGCCCAATCGGACAACAGGAAAAACTGTTTTTT. This encodes CAISPIGQQEKLFF.

This clone has just one count. The chain recombines TRBV7-2 with TRBJ2-7, with 16 positions matching TRBD2. CDR3 size: 19 residues. Germline CDR1 reads SGHTA; CDR2 reads FQGNSA. The ends lost 4 bases at V and 2 bases at J; junction bases unmatched: 11. This CDR3 reads CASSSPGRGTSGGAYEQYF. The CDR3 bases are TGTGCCAGCAGCTCCCCAGGGCGCGGGACTAGCGGGGGGGCCTACGAGCAGTACTTC. Full variable domain (remainder filled in from reference TRBV7-2 and TRBJ2-7): GAGVSQSPSNKVTEKGKDVELRCDPISGHTALYWYRQSLGQGLEFLIYFQGNSAPDKSGLPSDRFSAERTGGSVSTLTIQRTQQEDSAVYLCASSSPGRGTSGGAYEQYFGPGTRLTVT.

CDR3: CASSLTSGVTGELFF. As DNA, the CDR3 is TGTGCCAGCAGTTTAACTAGTGGAGTCACCGGGGAGCTGTTTTTT. The V and J genes are TRBV27 and TRBJ2-2, with D perhaps matching TRBD2 (5 bases). This CDR3 has 15 residues. V gave up 2 bases and J gave up 4 bases, with 11 bases separating them. In germline, CDR1 is MNHEY, CDR2 SMNVEV (reference sequence).

This clone was seen a few times. The chain uses TRBV7-3 and TRBJ1-3; D gene uncertain. Germline V gene lookup returns CDR1 SGHTA and CDR2 FQGTGA. This CDR3 region has 14 residues. V gave up 2 bases and J gave up 1 base, with 6 bases separating them. For the CDR3, the DNA is TGTGCCAGCAGCTTACCAGGATCTGGAAACACCATATATTTT. Protein sequence: CASSLPGSGNTIYF. Drawing the rest from reference TRBV7-3 and TRBJ1-3, the complete variable domain is GAGVSQTPSNKVTEKGKYVELRCDPISGHTALYWYRQSLGQGPEFLIYFQGTGAADDSGLPNDRFFAVRPEGSVSTLKIQRTERGDSAVYLCASSLPGSGNTIYFGEGSWLTVV.

J is TRBJ1-2 and V is TRBV30; D uncertain. Trimming removed 6 bases from V and 2 bases from J, with 4 bases in between. From germline, CDR1 is GTSNPN and CDR2 SVGIG (reference sequence). This CDR3 region has 10 residues. The CDR3 DNA reads TGTGCCTGCCAGAACTATGGCTACACCTTC. Its translation: CACQNYGYTF.

The chain has TRBV7-2 and TRBJ2-7, with TRBD2 matching over 8 bases. CDR1 and CDR2 from the germline V gene are SGHTA and FQGNSA. Trimming at V came to 0 bases and at J to 7 bases, leaving 8 bases not matched to a gene. The CDR3 is made up of 15 amino acids. The CDR3 here is CASSLARGRPGEQYF. CDR3 sequence (DNA): TGTGCCAGCAGCTTAGCGCGCGGGAGGCCGGGGGAGCAGTACTTC.

The chain is built from TRBV28 and TRBJ1-2, with a tentative D call TRBD1 (5 bases). CDR3 size: 14 residues. V was shortened by 1 base and J by 4 bases, with 10 bases between the two germline ends. Looked up from germline, CDR1 is MDHEN and CDR2 is SYDVKM. CDR3 sequence: CASSLFQGAYGYTF. DNA for the CDR3: TGTGCCAGCAGTTTATTCCAAGGGGCCTATGGCTACACCTTC.

The chain recombines TRBV14 with TRBJ2-1; weak D call: TRBD2 (6 bases). The CDR3 is 15 residues long. Germline CDR1 SGHDN, CDR2 FVKESK. Between the trimmed V and J ends, which lost 4 bases and 2 bases, there was a span of 12 bases. The CDR3 loop reads CASSLTSYPYNEQFF. The CDR3 region has the DNA TGTGCCAGCAGCCTCACTAGCTACCCCTACAATGAGCAGTTCTTC.

The chain employs TRBV19 and TRBJ2-1; D unresolved. The germline V gene has CDR1 LNHDA and CDR2 SQIVND (reference sequence). This CDR3 is 13 amino acids long. Deletions cut 0 bases from V and 8 bases from J, with 8 bases between. The CDR3, as DNA: TGTGCCAGTAGTATAGATGGGCGATATGAGCAGTTCTTC. Translation gives CASSIDGRYEQFF.